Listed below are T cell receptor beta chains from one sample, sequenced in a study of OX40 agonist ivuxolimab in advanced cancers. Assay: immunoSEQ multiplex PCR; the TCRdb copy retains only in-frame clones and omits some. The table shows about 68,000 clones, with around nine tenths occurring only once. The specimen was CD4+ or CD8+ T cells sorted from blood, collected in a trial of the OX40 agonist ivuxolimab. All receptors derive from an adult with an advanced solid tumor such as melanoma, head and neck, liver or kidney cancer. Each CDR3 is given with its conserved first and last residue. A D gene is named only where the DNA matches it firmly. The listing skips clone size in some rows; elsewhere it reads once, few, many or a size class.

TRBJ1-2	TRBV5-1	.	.	TGCGCCAGCAGCGAACAGGGAGGAGGATATGGCGGCTACACCTTC	CASSEQGGGYGGYTF
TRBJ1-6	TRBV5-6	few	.	TGTGCCAGCAGTCGGGCCCATAATTCACCCCTCCACTTT	CASSRAHNSPLHF
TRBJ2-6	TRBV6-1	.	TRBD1	TGTGCCAGCAGACGGACAGGGGCCGGGGCCAACGTCCTGACTTTC	CASRRTGAGANVLTF
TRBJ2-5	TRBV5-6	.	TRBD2	TGTGCCAGCAGCCAAAGACTAGCGACTGAGACCCAGTACTTC	CASSQRLATETQYF
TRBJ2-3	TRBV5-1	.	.	TGCGCCAGCCAGAGAGGCGGACTGACATGGGGCACAGATACGCAGTATTTT	CASQRGGLTWGTDTQYF
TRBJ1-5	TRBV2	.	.	TGTGCCAGCAGAGAACTGGAGAAGGGTAATCAGCCCCAGCATTTT	CASRELEKGNQPQHF
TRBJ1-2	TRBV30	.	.	TGTGCCTGGAGTAGAATTGACAGGAATCACCATGGCTACACCTTC	CAWSRIDRNHHGYTF
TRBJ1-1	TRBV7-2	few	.	TGTGCCAGCAGCTCAATTAGCGGAGCTTTCTTT	CASSSISGAFF
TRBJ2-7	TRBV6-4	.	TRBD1	TGTGCGAAGCAAGGACAGGGGGGAATGAATGGGCAGTACTTC	CAKQGQGGMNGQYF
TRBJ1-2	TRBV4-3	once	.	TGCGCCAGCAGCCAAGGCCGGGTGAAGGGGTATGGCTACACCTTC	CASSQGRVKGYGYTF
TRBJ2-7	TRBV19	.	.	TGTGCCAGTAGTATCGGTCCAGGGCCCCAGTACGAGCAGTACTTC	CASSIGPGPQYEQYF
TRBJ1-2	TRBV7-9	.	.	TGTGCCAGCAGCGCCAGGGTTGGGGTCTATGGCTACACCTTC	CASSARVGVYGYTF
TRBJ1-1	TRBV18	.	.	TGTGCCAGCTCGCAACAGGGGAACACTGAAGCTTTCTTT	CASSQQGNTEAFF
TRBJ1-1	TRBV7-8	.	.	TGTGCCAGCGAGAAGGATAGGGTTTTAAACACTGAAGCTTTCTTT	CASEKDRVLNTEAFF
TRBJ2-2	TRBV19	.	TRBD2	TGTGCCAGTATCCAGCGGGAGGGCCTCGGGGAGCTGTTTTTT	CASIQREGLGELFF
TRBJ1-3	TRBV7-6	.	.	TGTGCCAGCAGCCGAACAGGCGTCTCTGGAAACACCATATATTTT	CASSRTGVSGNTIYF
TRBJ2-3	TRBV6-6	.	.	TGTGCCAGCAGTTACCGGGGGAGAGTTAACCCAGATACGCAGTATTTT	CASSYRGRVNPDTQYF
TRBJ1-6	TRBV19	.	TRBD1	TGTGCCACCCGGGATGGACAGGGTACTTCACCCCTCCACTTT	CATRDGQGTSPLHF
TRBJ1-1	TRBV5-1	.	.	TGCGCCAGCAGCCCCGAGGGTACCCGGGGGACTGAAGCTTTCTTT	CASSPEGTRGTEAFF
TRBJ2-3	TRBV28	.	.	TGTGCCAGCAGTAGATGGCAAGGCAGGGGCAAACCTCCAGATACGCAGTATTTT	CASSRWQGRGKPPDTQYF
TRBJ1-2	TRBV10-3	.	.	TGTGCCATCAGGGACAACCGAGTCTATGGCTACACCTTC	CAIRDNRVYGYTF
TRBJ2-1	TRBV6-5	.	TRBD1	TGTGCCAGCAGGGTACAGGGGGAGAATGAGCAGTTCTTC	CASRVQGENEQFF
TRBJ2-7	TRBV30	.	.	TGTGCCTGGACAGGGGATTCCTACGAGCAGTACTTC	CAWTGDSYEQYF
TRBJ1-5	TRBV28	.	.	TGTGCCAGCAGTTTGTGGCCGAACAATCAGCCCCAGCATTTT	CASSLWPNNQPQHF
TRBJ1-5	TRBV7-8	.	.	TGTGCCAGCAGCTTAGACGGAAATAGCAATCAGCCCCAGCATTTT	CASSLDGNSNQPQHF
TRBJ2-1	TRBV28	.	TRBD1	TGTGCCAGCAGTTTACCCCGGACAGGGAGCTCCTACAATGAGCAGTTCTTC	CASSLPRTGSSYNEQFF
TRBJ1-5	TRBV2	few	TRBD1	TGTGCCAGCAGTGGACAGGGGGCTAGCAATCAGCCCCAGCATTTT	CASSGQGASNQPQHF
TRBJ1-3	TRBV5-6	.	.	TGTGCCAGCAGCTCACTACAGGGCAGAGCTGGAAACACCATATATTTT	CASSSLQGRAGNTIYF
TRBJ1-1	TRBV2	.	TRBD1	TGTGCCACCGGACAGGGGAGGAGCACTGAAGCTTTCTTT	CATGQGRSTEAFF
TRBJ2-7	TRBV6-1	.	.	TGTGCCAGCAGTGACATGGGCGAGCAGTACTTC	CASSDMGEQYF
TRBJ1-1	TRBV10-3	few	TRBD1	TGTGCCATCAGCCTACAGGGGGCGCGTGATACTGAAGCTTTCTTT	CAISLQGARDTEAFF
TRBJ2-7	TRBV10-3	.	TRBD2	TGTGCCATCGGACTAGCGGGAGGCAACGAGCAGTACTTC	CAIGLAGGNEQYF
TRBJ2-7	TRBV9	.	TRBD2	TGTGCCAGCAGCGTATCCGGACTAGACTACCAGGAGCAGTACTTC	CASSVSGLDYQEQYF
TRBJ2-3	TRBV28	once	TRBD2	TGTGCCAGCAGTTTATTAGCGGGACGCACAGATACGCAGTATTTT	CASSLLAGRTDTQYF
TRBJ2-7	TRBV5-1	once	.	TGCGCCAGCAGCTTGAATACCCTCGCCTACGAGCAGTACTTC	CASSLNTLAYEQYF
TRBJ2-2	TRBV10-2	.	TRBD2	TGCGCCAGCAGTGGAGCTAGCGGGCTTACCGGGGAGCTGTTTTTT	CASSGASGLTGELFF
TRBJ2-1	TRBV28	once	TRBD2	TGTGCCAGCAGTACCGGACTAGCTCGGAGGTTAAACAATGAGCAGTTCTTC	CASSTGLARRLNNEQFF
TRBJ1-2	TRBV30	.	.	TGTGCCTGGAGTGCAACAGGGAGGGATGGCTACACCTTC	CAWSATGRDGYTF
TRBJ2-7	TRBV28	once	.	TGTGCCAGCAGTATCCCCGACCTTTCTAGACACGAGCAGTACTTC	CASSIPDLSRHEQYF
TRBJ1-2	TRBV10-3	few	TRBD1	TGTGCCATCGCCGCTGGACAGGGCGCATCTGGCTACACCTTC	CAIAAGQGASGYTF
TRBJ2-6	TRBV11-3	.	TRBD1	TGTGCCAGCAGCCCGGGACAGGGAGTTCCTGGGGCCAACGTCCTGACTTTC	CASSPGQGVPGANVLTF
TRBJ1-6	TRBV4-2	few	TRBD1	TGTGCCAGCAGCCAAGATCTCGCCGGACAGGCTCGACCCCTCCACTTT	CASSQDLAGQARPLHF
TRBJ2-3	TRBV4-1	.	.	TGCGCCAGCAGCCCTCGGACCCAAGGTGAAGATACGCAGTATTTT	CASSPRTQGEDTQYF
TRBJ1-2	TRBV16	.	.	TGTGCCAGCAGCCAATCGGCAGGCTATGGCTACACCTTC	CASSQSAGYGYTF
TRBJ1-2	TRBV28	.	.	TGTGCCAGCAGTTTATCCCCGACGGTCTATGGCTACACCTTC	CASSLSPTVYGYTF
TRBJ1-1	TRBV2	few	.	TGTGCCAGCAGTGGGCAAGGGATCCCTGAAGCTTTCTTT	CASSGQGIPEAFF
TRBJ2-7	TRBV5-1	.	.	TGCGCCAGCAGCTTGGGGGACAAACCCTACGAGCAGTACTTC	CASSLGDKPYEQYF
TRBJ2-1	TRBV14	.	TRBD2	TGTGCCAGCAGCCAAGGAGGCGGGAGCTGTTTCTTC	CASSQGGGSCFF
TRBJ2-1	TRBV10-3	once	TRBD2	TGTGCCATCAGCCTTGGACTAGCGGGAGGAAGCAATGAGCAGTTCTTC	CAISLGLAGGSNEQFF
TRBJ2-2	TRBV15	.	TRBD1	TGTGCCACCAGCAGAGGAACCCGGACAGGGGGCGGGGAGCTGTTTTTT	CATSRGTRTGGGELFF
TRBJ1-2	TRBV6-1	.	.	TGTGCCAGCAGTGGGGCATTGACTCTCTATGGCTACACCTTC	CASSGALTLYGYTF
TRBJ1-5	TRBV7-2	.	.	TGTGCCAGCAGCTTAGCGTTTGGCAGGGCTCAGCCCCAGCATTTT	CASSLAFGRAQPQHF